These T cell receptor beta chains were read from a single sample in a study of blood T cell repertoires in COVID-19. Repertoires were generated with immunoSEQ multiplex PCR, while TCRdb's copy carries only in-frame clones and drops some. The sample contains 150,000 to 200,000 clones, about 87% of which appear only once. Sequenced sample: peripheral blood. Receptor source: a woman aged 18-35 years who had recovered from COVID-19. The CDR3 runs from the conserved cysteine through the conserved F or W. D genes are given only for firm matches. Some rows have no size entry. The others give once, few or many, or a class for an expanded clone.

.,TRBV29-1,.,TRBJ1-2,CSVQGYGYTF,TGCAGCGTTCAGGGCTATGGCTACACCTTC
.,TRBV10-3,.,TRBJ1-1,CAISERQRISEAFF,TGTGCCATCAGTGAGAGGCAGCGGATCTCTGAAGCTTTCTTT
.,TRBV4-1,.,TRBJ1-1,CASSPPRGLMNTEAFF,TGCGCCAGCAGCCCGCCACGAGGACTCATGAACACTGAAGCTTTCTTT
TRBD1,TRBV5-4,.,TRBJ1-6,CASSDGPIRGLSYNSPLHF,TGTGCCAGCAGCGACGGGCCTATCAGGGGGCTCTCCTATAATTCACCCCTCCACTTT
.,TRBV4-3,.,TRBJ1-4,CASSQSSFGQRGDNEKLFF,TGCGCCAGCAGCCAATCCTCATTCGGACAGCGAGGAGATAATGAAAAACTGTTTTTT
.,TRBV7-3,.,TRBJ2-2,CASSFQGYSGELFF,TGTGCCAGCAGCTTCCAGGGGTATTCCGGGGAGCTGTTTTTT
.,TRBV21-1,.,TRBJ1-6,CASSKARRVNSPLHF,TGTGCCAGCAGCAAAGCACGCAGGGTTAATTCACCCCTCCACTTT
.,TRBV11-3,.,TRBJ2-2,CASSLGNSGTGELFF,TGTGCCAGCAGCTTAGGGAATTCAGGAACCGGGGAGCTGTTTTTT
.,TRBV9,.,TRBJ2-3,CASSDSGTRSTDTQYF,TGTGCCAGCAGCGATTCCGGGACACGCAGCACAGATACGCAGTATTTT
.,TRBV3-1/TRBV3-2,.,TRBJ1-2,CASSQGAGSGFNTF,TGTGCCAGCAGCCAAGGGGCCGGCAGTGGGTTTAACACCTTC
.,TRBV11-2,.,TRBJ1-6,CASSFPGQNSPLHF,TGTGCCAGCAGCTTTCCGGGACAAAATTCACCCCTCCACTTT
TRBD1,TRBV19,.,TRBJ1-5,CASSNTGGRQPQHF,TGTGCCAGTAGTAACACAGGGGGTCGCCAGCCCCAGCATTTT
TRBD1,TRBV24-1,once,TRBJ2-1,CATSDFGQGEFF,TGTGCCACCAGTGATTTCGGACAGGGAGAGTTCTTC
TRBD1,TRBV28,.,TRBJ1-2,CASSWTGSDGYTF,TGTGCCAGCAGTTGGACAGGGTCGGATGGCTACACCTTC
.,TRBV24-1,.,TRBJ2-5,CATSTRGLETQYF,TGTGCCACCAGTACCAGGGGCCTCGAGACCCAGTACTTC
.,TRBV6-5,.,TRBJ1-1,CASSYSGGGVSAEAFF,TGTGCCAGCAGTTACTCCGGCGGGGGCGTTAGCGCTGAAGCTTTCTTT
TRBD1,TRBV5-1,.,TRBJ2-5,CASSLVGTQGLGETQYF,TGCGCCAGCAGCTTGGTGGGAACACAGGGGTTAGGGGAGACCCAGTACTTC
TRBD2,TRBV7-8,.,TRBJ2-3,CASSAKRGGRADTQYF,TGTGCCAGCAGCGCAAAGCGGGGGGGCCGCGCAGATACGCAGTATTTT
TRBD1,TRBV9,.,TRBJ1-3,CASSEGTVGNTIYF,TGTGCCAGCAGCGAGGGGACAGTGGGAAACACCATATATTTT
TRBD2,TRBV5-8,once,TRBJ2-1,CASSPGLAGYNEQFF,TGTGCCAGCAGCCCCGGACTAGCGGGCTACAATGAGCAGTTCTTC
TRBD2,TRBV2,.,TRBJ2-3,CASTGLAGAADTQYF,TGTGCCAGCACAGGACTAGCGGGAGCAGCAGATACGCAGTATTTT
TRBD1,TRBV9,.,TRBJ1-5,CASSVSTGQPQHF,TGTGCCAGCAGCGTATCGACAGGGCAGCCCCAGCATTTT
.,TRBV5-1,.,TRBJ2-3,CASSLEGHHTDTQYF,TGCGCCAGCAGCTTGGAGGGACACCACACAGATACGCAGTATTTT
TRBD1,TRBV6-2/TRBV6-3,.,TRBJ1-5,CASSLGQGRLGQPQHF,TGTGCCAGCAGTTTGGGACAGGGGAGATTGGGGCAGCCCCAGCATTTT
.,TRBV14,.,TRBJ2-2,CASSQVERVGNTGELFF,TGTGCCAGCAGCCAAGTGGAGCGGGTGGGGAACACCGGGGAGCTGTTTTTT
.,TRBV19,.,TRBJ2-2,CASSHSGTGELFF,TGTGCCAGTAGCCATTCCGGGACCGGGGAGCTGTTTTTT
TRBD2,TRBV3-1/TRBV3-2,once,TRBJ2-5,CASSQASGVYQETQYF,TGTGCCAGCAGCCAAGCTAGCGGGGTGTACCAAGAGACCCAGTACTTC
TRBD2,TRBV9,.,TRBJ2-1,CASSGRASGRGVYNEQFF,TGTGCCAGCAGCGGGCGGGCTAGCGGGAGGGGAGTATACAATGAGCAGTTCTTC
.,TRBV18,.,TRBJ1-5,CASSPGRGSNQPQHF,TGTGCCAGCTCACCAGGGAGGGGTAGCAATCAGCCCCAGCATTTT
TRBD2,TRBV3-1/TRBV3-2,.,TRBJ2-1,CASSPIGGGPSEQFF,TGTGCCAGCAGCCCTATTGGCGGGGGGCCTAGTGAGCAGTTCTTC
TRBD1,TRBV3-1/TRBV3-2,.,TRBJ2-5,CASSTGQGDQETQYF,TGTGCCAGCAGCACAGGACAGGGAGACCAAGAGACCCAGTACTTC
TRBD2,TRBV7-9,.,TRBJ2-2,CASSSLPGLAGGNTGELFF,TGTGCCAGCAGCTCCTTACCGGGACTAGCGGGGGGGAACACCGGGGAGCTGTTTTTT
.,TRBV19,.,TRBJ1-2,CASSMTGNYGYTF,TGTGCCAGTAGTATGACGGGAAACTATGGCTACACCTTC
TRBD1,TRBV9,.,TRBJ2-1,CASSVALTGGYEQFF,TGTGCCAGCAGCGTAGCCCTGACAGGGGGCTATGAGCAGTTCTTC
TRBD1,TRBV7-2,few,TRBJ1-4,CASSVTGTGSEKLFF,TGTGCCAGCAGCGTAACCGGGACAGGGAGCGAAAAACTGTTTTTT
TRBD1,TRBV7-2,.,TRBJ1-2,CASSWDRGYGYTF,TGTGCCAGCAGCTGGGACAGGGGCTATGGCTACACCTTC
.,TRBV6-5,.,TRBJ2-5,CASSYDSQETQYF,TGTGCCAGCAGTTACGACAGCCAAGAGACCCAGTACTTC
.,TRBV9,.,TRBJ2-7,CASSAGVGSYEQYF,TGTGCCAGCAGCGCAGGGGTGGGCTCCTACGAGCAGTACTTC
TRBD1,TRBV6-5,.,TRBJ1-1,CASGTGGLNTEAFF,TGTGCCAGCGGAACAGGGGGCCTGAACACTGAAGCTTTCTTT
.,TRBV18,.,TRBJ1-1,CASSRTENTEAFF,TGTGCCAGCTCACGGACAGAGAACACTGAAGCTTTCTTT
.,TRBV7-6,.,TRBJ1-1,CASSPAGGMNTEAFF,TGTGCCAGCAGCCCTGCGGGCGGGATGAACACTGAAGCTTTCTTT
.,TRBV19,.,TRBJ1-3,CASLDRRYSGNTIYF,TGTGCCAGTCTCGACAGACGTTACTCTGGAAACACCATATATTTT
.,TRBV12-3/TRBV12-4,.,TRBJ2-5,CASSLPGIGTQYF,TGTGCCAGCAGTTTACCAGGCATAGGTACCCAGTACTTC
.,TRBV29-1,.,TRBJ1-2,CSAGVGGNYGYTF,TGCAGCGCCGGGGTGGGGGGTAACTATGGCTACACCTTC
.,TRBV30,.,TRBJ1-2,CAWGGRAAPNLWGYTF,TGTGCCTGGGGGGGCCGGGCCGCCCCCAACCTTTGGGGCTACACCTTC
TRBD2,TRBV7-2,.,TRBJ2-1,CASSQLAGRYNEQFF,TGTGCCAGCAGCCAACTAGCGGGACGATACAATGAGCAGTTCTTC
TRBD2,TRBV30,.,TRBJ2-3,CAWWVSGSLGSTDTQYF,TGTGCCTGGTGGGTGAGCGGGAGCCTCGGAAGCACAGATACGCAGTATTTT
TRBD1,TRBV11-2,.,TRBJ1-2,CASSLFGTGGLYGYTF,TGTGCCAGCAGCTTATTTGGGACAGGGGGACTCTATGGCTACACCTTC
TRBD1,TRBV6-9,.,TRBJ2-3,CASSYSLGGRTGFRRNTQYF,TGTGCCAGCAGTTATTCTCTAGGTGGCCGGACAGGGTTCCGCAGGAATACGCAGTATTTT
.,TRBV5-1,.,TRBJ1-1,CASSLLRGASQPNTEAFF,TGCGCCAGCAGCTTGTTACGGGGGGCTTCTCAGCCGAACACTGAAGCTTTCTTT
.,TRBV19,.,TRBJ1-1,CASSGAAGDTEAFF,TGTGCCAGTAGTGGAGCGGCCGGGGACACTGAAGCTTTCTTT
.,TRBV5-1,few,TRBJ2-1,CASSSTGNEQFF,TGCGCCAGCAGCTCCACCGGCAATGAGCAGTTCTTC
.,TRBV2,.,TRBJ2-3,CASSGTDSTDTQYF,TGTGCCAGCAGTGGAACCGACTCCACAGATACGCAGTATTTT
.,TRBV28,.,TRBJ1-2,CASSLPRRDNYGYTF,TGTGCCAGCAGTTTACCCAGGAGGGACAACTATGGCTACACCTTC
.,TRBV19,.,TRBJ2-5,CASSIAGETQYF,TGTGCCAGTAGTATTGCCGGGGAGACCCAGTACTTC
TRBD1,TRBV7-9,.,TRBJ1-4,CASSFGRQGGKNEKLFF,TGTGCCAGCAGCTTCGGACGACAGGGGGGGAAGAATGAAAAACTGTTTTTT
TRBD2,TRBV4-2,.,TRBJ2-3,CASSPGTSAFTDTQYF,TGTGCCAGCAGCCCAGGGACTAGCGCTTTCACAGATACGCAGTATTTT
.,TRBV12-3/TRBV12-4,.,TRBJ1-1,CASSSRGGTEAFF,TGTGCCAGCAGCAGCAGGGGTGGCACTGAAGCTTTCTTT
.,TRBV7-3,.,TRBJ1-6,CASSLTGPGNNSPLHF,TGTGCCAGCAGCTTAACCGGCCCAGGGAATAATTCACCCCTCCACTTT